This TCR beta chain is from a study of cytomegalovirus exposure and HLA in healthy donors (dated by TCRdb to about 2017). The study in broad terms: According to an earlier analysis of around 600 of the donors, about 179 million T cells yielded 90 million to 140 million unique TCR beta sequences and roughly 280 Gb of sequence data. Genome-wide SNP genotypes for about 60% of the roughly 700 donors were used in a later genetic analysis, which treated that subset as a discovery cohort. Donor age, sex, ethnicity and CMV serostatus were collected together with the repertoire data. Using immunosequencing, the study profiled T cell repertoires from 640 or so subjects and related those repertoires to cytomegalovirus serostatus. Both class I and class II loci were covered by HLA typing, at four-digit resolution. To predict cytomegalovirus infection status, the study combined high-throughput TCR immunosequencing, statistical association of individual TCRs with disease status, and machine learning. An earlier analysis of about 620 of the donors applied high-throughput TCR beta sequencing to assess whether each TCR beta V gene segment acted as functional or pseudogenic. The later analysis used no new phenotypic data to find candidate immune exposures, relying instead on TCR beta sequences and their occurrence across donors. A few DR-DQ haplotypes were treated as single units for association and clustering because of strong linkage in the cohort. Of the 300 to 500 genotyped donors, 70% to 90% were placed in the genetic ancestry cluster associated with self-reported Caucasian donors. A separate validation cohort of 100 to 150 different subjects was used in addition to the approximately 700-subject first cohort. To study patterns of TCR occurrence, a later analysis re-analyzed previously published TCR beta repertoires from several hundred donors and added high-resolution HLA genotyping. The study aimed to test whether signatures of past pathogen exposure could be identified by cataloging public T cell receptors. The number of typed donors differed by locus: 629-630 for A, B, C, DRB1 and DQB1; 500 to 550 for DQA1; some 590 for DPA1; and approximately 450 for DPB1. Across around 400 genotyped donors of the cohort, an average of about 220,000 unique TCR beta nucleotide sequences per donor were sequenced, and 15% to 20% of those sequences were non-productive. Every repertoire in the discovery cohort had been generated on one and the same sequencing platform. Roughly 310 gigabases of sequencing data and some 85 million unique TCR sequences were included in an early release covering roughly 700 HLA-typed donors. Broad study findings and their caveats: The 87-base-pair reads could not distinguish some IMGT-functional V segments, including TRBV6-2 and TRBV6-3, so those segments were excluded. A group of highly shared sequence variants was considered likely to be a technical artifact of the sequencing pipeline. Compared with equally common non-associated chains, HLA-associated TCR beta chains in a later analysis were more clonally expanded and had lower generation probabilities. HLA typing was unavailable for some donors at each locus, so association tests used only the typed subset. Broadly in line with IMGT annotations, most TCR beta V segments showed up in productive rearrangements about 87% or about 30% of the time in an earlier analysis of 587 of the donors. Specific HLA alleles were associated with more than 15,000 TCR beta sequences at a false discovery rate of 0.05 in a later analysis. In both the original and validation cohorts, the classifier was reported to diagnose cytomegalovirus status with high specificity and sensitivity. The study listed approximately 150 TCR beta chains as associated with cytomegalovirus. In vitro tests confirmed that a few of the cytomegalovirus-associated TCR beta chains recognize cytomegalovirus antigens. Most TCR sequences were observed very rarely across donors, whereas some public TCRs were present in many individuals. CMV serostatus was the only immune exposure information available for the cohort. Most CMV-associated TCR beta chains appeared to be HLA-restricted in a later analysis, and the HLA associations seemed to be driven largely by CMV exposure. A later analysis found that TCR association rates varied across HLA loci, with DRB1 alleles showing the most associated TCRs and HLA-C alleles the fewest. The authors suggested that the approach could potentially be extended to other disease states and immunological phenotypes. Assigning TCR associations to individual alleles was difficult when HLA alleles, especially DR and DQ, strongly co-occurred. A later genetic analysis reported fewer N-insertions in productive TCRs among donors in an Asian-associated ancestry cluster than the roughly 620-donor mean. Correlated functional status among segregating V segments might reflect linkage disequilibrium, but an unknown experimental factor could not be ruled out. Several of the top co-occurrence clusters appeared to be linked to parvovirus B19, influenza, CMV and Epstein-Barr virus, according to a later analysis. In a later genetic analysis, a missense DCLRE1C variant was associated with V-gene and J-gene trimming of TCR beta chains, and the association was replicated in an independent cohort. In this cohort, only TCR beta chains were sequenced, and detectable features were limited by the absence of alpha or paired-chain data. Approximately 16 rarely observed V segments, including chromosome 9 orphons, were excluded from the earlier analysis of several hundred of the donors because counts were too low. The presence/absence analyses assumed that sequencing depth was roughly uniform across donors, and that assumption may not be true. A further reported finding was that TCR beta sequences accurately predicted the HLA-A and HLA-B alleles for most subjects in the first cohort.

Worth noting for this clone: This receptor's antigen is unknown. Nothing much larger sits one base from this clone, and base qualities are not available.

Looking up the germline V gene yields CDR1 SNHLY and CDR2 FYNNEI. V and J are trimmed by 7 bases and 10 bases, and the gene matches miss 11 bases of the junction. The CDR3 spans 15 residues, from the cysteine through the phenylalanine. Solely the CDR3 DNA is kept, with 45 bases framed from the first base. Preparation of the library involved the immunoSEQ multiplex PCR assay. For the multiplex PCR, a mixture combining 60 forward primers for TCR Vbeta segments and 13 reverse primers for TCR Jbeta segments was used. Amplification of the CDR3 region of rearranged TCR beta genes was performed with a multiplex PCR assay on genomic DNA. The amplified TCR beta libraries were sequenced on the Illumina HiSeq System as 87-base-pair reads. The original methods were these. A later analysis tallied roughly 76 million unique TCR beta chains across the 660 or so repertoires, and approximately 11 million of those chains were shared by two or more donors. Raw reads were error-corrected and collapsed into unique sequences by a nearest-neighbor algorithm in which closely related sequences were merged to remove PCR and sequencing errors. Alignment of CDR3 sequences to IMGT reference sequences was used to assign V, D and J gene segments. For a sequence to be retained, a match of at least six nucleotides was required to both a V gene segment and a J gene segment. Rearrangements were classified as productive when the CDR3 lacked stop codons and remained in frame with V and J, and all other rearrangements were classified as non-productive. CDR3 was defined according to IMGT convention as the region running from the second conserved V-encoded cysteine to the conserved J-encoded phenylalanine. Sequences without an unambiguous match to a single V gene segment were excluded from the earlier analysis of almost 600 of the donors. An earlier analysis of about 590 of the donors classified V segments as functional when productive rearrangements were above 56.7% and as segregating when the standard deviation between donors was above 5%. A statistical classification framework was developed to diagnose cytomegalovirus status using the catalog of TCR beta chain sequences. In a later analysis, V and J genes were assigned by comparing TCR nucleotide sequences against IMGT/GENE-DB human TR gene sequences. The TCRdist pipeline was used in a later analysis to assign CDR3 sequences and most-parsimonious VDJ recombination scenarios. In a later analysis, each TCR beta chain was defined by its CDR3 amino acid sequence together with its V-gene family, and reads without a unique V-gene family were excluded. In a later analysis, around 650 highly shared, low-generation-probability nucleotide sequences were removed to address suspected cross-contamination and a sequencing artifact. In a later analysis, a clonal expansion index was calculated for each public chain from normalized within-repertoire ranks of inferred template counts. Generation probabilities in a later analysis came from a VDJ recombination model fitted to out-of-frame rearrangements, and those results were checked against IGoR. In a later analysis, hypergeometric tests were used to score TCR-TCR, TCR-HLA and TCR-CMV co-occurrence, with a repertoire-size bias correction applied to TCR pairs. In a later analysis, false discovery rates were estimated by permuting HLA or CMV assignments 20 times. In a later analysis, co-occurring TCRs were grouped using DBSCAN, with TCRdist sequence similarity added in when clustering inside HLA-allele-positive subsets. Repertoires with fewer than 30,000 or more than 120,000 public chains, plus five repertoires with anomalous nucleotide sharing, were excluded from co-occurrence clustering. The table comes from immuneACCESS by way of TCRdb, which keeps in-frame sequences with V and J called. Part of the clones is missing from these tables; in studies checked, under half for an unresolved V gene and the rest for unknown reasons. V, J and clone size reflect that table, while D and trimming were determined from the DNA. This sample has about 150,000 clones in its table, and about 75% of those were observed once. About 0.66% of the sample comes from the top ten.

The cohort was made up of hundreds of healthy bone marrow donors. All cohort members were sampled while nominally healthy, although unrecorded immune exposures were likely present. The donor tested CMV seronegative and was one of the 352 seronegative cohort members. Each donor provided a peripheral blood sample, and peripheral blood mononuclear cells were used for TCR beta sequencing. Genomic DNA was extracted from the blood cell samples with the Qiagen DNeasy Blood Extraction Kit. The V and J segments used are TRBV2 and TRBJ1-6, with 9 junctional bases fitting TRBD1. This clonotype was obtained from a male donor in good health and CMV-seronegative. Sequenced sample: PBMCs. CDR3 sequence: CASTGTGNMESPLHF. The sequenced DNA: TGTGCCAGCACCGGGACAGGGAATATGGAATCACCCCTCCACTTT.